This T cell receptor (beta chain) comes out of a study (dated by TCRdb to 2016 to 2018). The germline V gene (reference sequence) sets CDR1 to LNHDA and CDR2 to SQIVND. At the junction V is shortened by 3 bases and J by 0 bases, with 9 bases in between. Reading from cysteine to phenylalanine, the CDR3 counts 14 amino acids. CDR3 DNA is the only sequence kept; it has 42 bases, read in frame from the first base. In the case of this clonotype: The clone's antigen remains unknown. No base quality values were provided; no much bigger clone lies one nucleotide off.

Receptor libraries were prepared by RT-PCR. Reads for this sample came from an Illumina MiSeq. The public reads were run again by TCRdb, first through fastp at Q25 and then through MiXCR, and only productive beta chains were kept. Merged by CDR3 protein, the rows form single entries marked with the most common genes and DNA. This sample holds 550,000 to 750,000 distinct CDR3 sequences; approximately 15% were observed only once. The leading ten clones occupy roughly 3.9% of the sample. The chain is encoded by TRBV19 joined to TRBJ2-7; the D gene is not confidently resolved. The receptor was isolated from a female donor in good health, serving as a healthy control. The specimen was memory CD4+ T cells from blood. CDR3 reads: CASSISGYSYEQYF. The nucleotides read TGTGCCAGTAGTATTTCGGGCTACTCCTACGAGCAGTACTTC. With all but the CDR3 taken from the reference TRBV19 and TRBJ2-7 genes, the full variable domain is: DGGITQSPKYLFRKEGQNVTLSCEQNLNHDAMYWYRQDPGQGLRLIYYSQIVNDFQKGDIAEGYSVSREKKESFPLTVTSAQKNPTAFYLCASSISGYSYEQYFGPGTRLTVT.